The next 17 T cell receptor beta chains were all read from a single sample in a study of PD-1 blockade in classical Hodgkin lymphoma. Measured with immunoSEQ multiplex PCR; TCRdb has only the in-frame clones, and not every one. There are about 30,000 clones in the sample; approximately 74% occur only once, and around 3.3% lies in the top ten. Brentuximab vedotin exposure varied among the patients, all of whom had relapsed after autologous stem cell transplantation. Material: peripheral blood mononuclear cells (PBMCs), obtained before the second cycle of nivolumab. These receptor sequences come from a human donor with classical Hodgkin lymphoma.

This chain joins TRBV27 and TRBJ2-1; D uncertain. This CDR3 is built from 12 residues. Trimming stripped 3 bases from V and 7 bases from J, with 7 bases between. From germline, CDR1 is MNHEY and CDR2 SMNVEV (reference sequence). Written as DNA, the CDR3 is TGTGCCAGCAGTTTTTTCGGAAATGAGCAGTTCTTC. Translation: CASSFFGNEQFF.

About this clone: Its ends do not fully match the called genes, so a read error is possible. V usage is TRBV2 and J usage is TRBJ2-4, with no clear D. Germline V gene sequence: CDR1 SNHLY, CDR2 FYNNEI. The CDR3 extends over 13 amino acids. The CDR3 reads CASSELGTSSRPF. The CDR3 nucleotides read TGTGCCAGCAGTGAGTTGGGTACTTCATCCAGGCCCTTC.

This chain links TRBV9 with TRBJ2-5; D perhaps matches TRBD2 (5 bases). The CDR3 has 15 amino acids. V was trimmed by 6 bases and J by 0 bases, leaving 15 bases between them. Per the germline V gene, CDR1 is SGDLS and CDR2 is YYNGEE. The CDR3 protein is CASTLYGDHQETQYF. As DNA, the CDR3 is TGTGCCAGCACCCTCTACGGGGATCACCAAGAGACCCAGTACTTC. Variable domain in full (rest from reference TRBV9 and TRBJ2-5): DSGVTQTPKHLITATGQRVTLRCSPRSGDLSVYWYQQSLDQGLQFLIQYYNGEERAKGNILERFSAQQFPDLHSELNLSSLELGDSALYFCASTLYGDHQETQYFGPGTRLLVL.

This chain joins TRBV7-9 and TRBJ2-7, with TRBD2 identical over 8 bases. The CDR3 contains 16 residues. The germline V gene has CDR1 SEHNR and CDR2 FQNEAQ (reference sequence). V shed 4 bases, J shed 3 bases, and the junction held 11 bases outside the gene matches. In DNA, the CDR3 is TGTGCCAGCAGCTCCCTACCGGGAGGGGGGTACTACGAGCAGTACTTC. As protein: CASSSLPGGGYYEQYF.

The chain has TRBV18 and TRBJ2-1; perhaps TRBD2 as D (6 bases). Germline assignment: CDR1 KGHSH and CDR2 LQKENI. This CDR3 comprises 12 residues. With 6 bases removed from V and 5 bases from J, the gap between germline ends came to 8 bases. CDR3 protein: CASSWGDNEQFF. The DNA of the CDR3 is TGTGCCAGCTCTTGGGGGGACAATGAGCAGTTCTTC.

The chain uses TRBV5-4 and TRBJ2-3; D remains unclear. The CDR3 contains 13 residues. Germline CDR1 is SGHNT and CDR2 is YYREEE (reference sequence). Trimming pared 4 bases from V and 0 bases from J, leaving 6 bases between. The chain's CDR3 is CASSQYSTDTQYF. CDR3 sequence (DNA): TGTGCCAGCAGCCAATATAGCACAGATACGCAGTATTTT.

The gene calls are TRBV2 and TRBJ1-5; 11 bases fit TRBD1. CDR3 length equals 15 residues. V shed 8 bases and J 5 bases; nucleotides not matched to a gene: 8. Germline lookup yields CDR1 SNHLY and CDR2 FYNNEI. CDR3 loop: CASSWDRGFDQPQHF. In DNA, the CDR3 is TGTGCCAGCTCCTGGGACAGGGGGTTCGATCAGCCCCAGCATTTT.

The chain carries TRBV7-2 and TRBJ1-2; maybe TRBD1 (6 bases). Germline CDR1 and CDR2: SGHTA and FQGNSA. V lost 4 bases, J lost 4 bases, and 13 bases lay in between. This CDR3 has 14 residues. The DNA of the CDR3 is TGTGCCAGCAGCTCGCCGGTGGACAGCTATGGCTACACCTTC. Its protein is CASSSPVDSYGYTF.

The chain has TRBV19 and TRBJ1-1; maybe TRBD1 (5 bases). The CDR3 is made up of 14 amino acids. CDR1 and CDR2 (germline): LNHDA, SQIVND (reference sequence). Trimming removed 9 bases at V and 1 base at J, with 15 bases between. CDR3 bases: TGTGCCAGCACTACCGGGACGGAGAACACTGAAGCTTTCTTT. Translated: CASTTGTENTEAFF.

This clone has more than one count but fewer than ten. The V call is TRBV5-1, the J call TRBJ2-1; 7 nucleotides match TRBD1. V dropped 5 bases and J dropped 0; count of bases not matched to a gene: 5. Germline V gene lookup returns CDR1 SGHRS and CDR2 YFSETQ. The CDR3 totals 15 residues. CDR3 amino acids: CASRLTGSSYNEQFF. The CDR3 region has the DNA TGCGCCAGCAGGCTGACAGGGAGCTCCTACAATGAGCAGTTCTTC.

For the CDR3, the DNA is TGTGCCAGCAGCTTCTCCGGGACAGGGATCAATTCACCCCTCCACTTT. Residues: CASSFSGTGINSPLHF. The V gene is TRBV11-2, the J gene TRBJ1-6; TRBD1 matches at 9 bases. The germline CDR1 and CDR2 sequences are SGHAT and FQNNGV. The CDR3 length is 16 residues. J was trimmed by 7 bases and V by 3 bases; bases with no gene match: 7.

The chain is built from TRBV19 and TRBJ2-2; no clear D. This CDR3 spans 12 amino acids. V lost 8 bases to trimming and J lost 6 bases, with 10 bases between them. Germline CDR1 LNHDA, CDR2 SQIVND (reference sequence). CDR3 region: CASDKTSGELFF. CDR3 DNA sequence: TGTGCCAGTGATAAGACCTCCGGGGAGCTGTTTTTT.

V usage is TRBV10-3 and J usage is TRBJ1-2; D is perhaps TRBD1 (5 bases). Germline-derived CDR1 and CDR2 are ENHRY and SYGVKD. The CDR3 is 14 residues long. V lost 3 bases and J 8 bases, leaving 16 bases between the germline ends. The chain's CDR3 is CAISEQAGLRGYTF. CDR3 sequence (DNA): TGTGCCATCAGTGAACAGGCAGGCCTAAGGGGCTACACCTTC.

This rearrangement joins TRBV30 to TRBJ2-7; TRBD2 agrees at 10 bases. Germline-derived CDR1 and CDR2 are GTSNPN and SVGIG (reference sequence). The CDR3 runs to 14 residues. Germline trimming cut 3 bases from V and 7 bases from J; bases unmatched to any gene: 9. The CDR3 nucleotides are TGTGCCTGGAGCCCCGGACTAGCGGTGAGGGAGCAGTACTTC. This encodes CAWSPGLAVREQYF.

Of note for this clone: One junction end disagrees with the germline gene, perhaps due to a read error. The rearrangement uses TRBV7-7 and TRBJ2-5, with D perhaps TRBD1 (6 bases). CDR1 and CDR2 (germline): SSHAT, FNYEAQ (reference sequence). The CDR3 extends over 13 amino acids. The CDR3 loop reads CASSRTVRETQYF. The CDR3 region has the DNA TGTGCTAGCAGCCGGACAGTCCGAGAGACCCAGTACTTC.

J is TRBJ2-7 and V is TRBV7-2; the D gene could be TRBD1 or TRBD2 (6 bases each). Germline CDR1 is SGHTA and CDR2 is FQGNSA. CDR3 length: 16 amino acids. V was clipped by 1 base and J by 2 bases, with 15 bases between them. In DNA, the CDR3 is TGTGCCAGCAGCTTAGGGGGGGCGTGGGGTACCTACGAGCAGTACTTC. This encodes CASSLGGAWGTYEQYF.

V and J are TRBV9 and TRBJ2-2, with 10 bases fitting TRBD2. V lost 3 bases and J lost 4; bases outside the gene matches: 3. CDR1 SGDLS and CDR2 YYNGEE come from the germline V gene. The CDR3 extends over 15 amino acids. The CDR3: CASSASGGVTGELFF. The CDR3, as DNA: TGTGCCAGCAGCGCCAGCGGGGGGGTCACCGGGGAGCTGTTTTTT. The entire variable domain, with the rest obtained from reference TRBV9 and TRBJ2-2, is as follows: DSGVTQTPKHLITATGQRVTLRCSPRSGDLSVYWYQQSLDQGLQFLIQYYNGEERAKGNILERFSAQQFPDLHSELNLSSLELGDSALYFCASSASGGVTGELFFGEGSRLTVL.